This TCR beta chain was found in a study of beta chain features in type 1 diabetes. Sequencing targeted expressed TCRB transcripts, as all isolated RNA had been reverse transcribed. Libraries were prepared by immunoSEQ multiplex PCR; TCRdb keeps only in-frame clonotypes and omits some of them. The repertoire has about 260,000 clones, about a fifth of them found once; the top ten carry less than 0.035%. Overall study findings and caveats: Within patients, naive, central memory and Treg TCRB repertoires seemed more similar than within healthy donors. Shortening that was moderate but significant affected the TCRB CDR3s of Type 1 diabetes patients in all four CD4+ subsets. PCR, the amplification step, might favor shorter templates, equally in patients and controls.

Markers CD45RO/CCR7/CD25/CD127/CD95/CD27 served to sort CD4+ naive, central memory, regulatory and stem cell-like memory cells. CDR1 is SGHNT and CDR2 is YYREEE in the germline V gene (reference sequence). V dropped 3 bases and J dropped 4; count of bases not matched to a gene: 12. This CDR3 is built from 16 residues. Concerning this clone: Its specificity is unknown.

The chain links TRBV5-4 to TRBJ1-2, with 7 bases that match TRBD1. Sequencing used naive CD4+ T cells from blood. This clonotype was obtained from a woman between 35 and 50 years old with type 1 diabetes. The CDR3 protein is CASSSGGAGGGYGYTF. CDR3 sequence (DNA): TGTGCCAGCAGCTCTGGTGGGGCAGGGGGAGGCTATGGCTACACCTTC.